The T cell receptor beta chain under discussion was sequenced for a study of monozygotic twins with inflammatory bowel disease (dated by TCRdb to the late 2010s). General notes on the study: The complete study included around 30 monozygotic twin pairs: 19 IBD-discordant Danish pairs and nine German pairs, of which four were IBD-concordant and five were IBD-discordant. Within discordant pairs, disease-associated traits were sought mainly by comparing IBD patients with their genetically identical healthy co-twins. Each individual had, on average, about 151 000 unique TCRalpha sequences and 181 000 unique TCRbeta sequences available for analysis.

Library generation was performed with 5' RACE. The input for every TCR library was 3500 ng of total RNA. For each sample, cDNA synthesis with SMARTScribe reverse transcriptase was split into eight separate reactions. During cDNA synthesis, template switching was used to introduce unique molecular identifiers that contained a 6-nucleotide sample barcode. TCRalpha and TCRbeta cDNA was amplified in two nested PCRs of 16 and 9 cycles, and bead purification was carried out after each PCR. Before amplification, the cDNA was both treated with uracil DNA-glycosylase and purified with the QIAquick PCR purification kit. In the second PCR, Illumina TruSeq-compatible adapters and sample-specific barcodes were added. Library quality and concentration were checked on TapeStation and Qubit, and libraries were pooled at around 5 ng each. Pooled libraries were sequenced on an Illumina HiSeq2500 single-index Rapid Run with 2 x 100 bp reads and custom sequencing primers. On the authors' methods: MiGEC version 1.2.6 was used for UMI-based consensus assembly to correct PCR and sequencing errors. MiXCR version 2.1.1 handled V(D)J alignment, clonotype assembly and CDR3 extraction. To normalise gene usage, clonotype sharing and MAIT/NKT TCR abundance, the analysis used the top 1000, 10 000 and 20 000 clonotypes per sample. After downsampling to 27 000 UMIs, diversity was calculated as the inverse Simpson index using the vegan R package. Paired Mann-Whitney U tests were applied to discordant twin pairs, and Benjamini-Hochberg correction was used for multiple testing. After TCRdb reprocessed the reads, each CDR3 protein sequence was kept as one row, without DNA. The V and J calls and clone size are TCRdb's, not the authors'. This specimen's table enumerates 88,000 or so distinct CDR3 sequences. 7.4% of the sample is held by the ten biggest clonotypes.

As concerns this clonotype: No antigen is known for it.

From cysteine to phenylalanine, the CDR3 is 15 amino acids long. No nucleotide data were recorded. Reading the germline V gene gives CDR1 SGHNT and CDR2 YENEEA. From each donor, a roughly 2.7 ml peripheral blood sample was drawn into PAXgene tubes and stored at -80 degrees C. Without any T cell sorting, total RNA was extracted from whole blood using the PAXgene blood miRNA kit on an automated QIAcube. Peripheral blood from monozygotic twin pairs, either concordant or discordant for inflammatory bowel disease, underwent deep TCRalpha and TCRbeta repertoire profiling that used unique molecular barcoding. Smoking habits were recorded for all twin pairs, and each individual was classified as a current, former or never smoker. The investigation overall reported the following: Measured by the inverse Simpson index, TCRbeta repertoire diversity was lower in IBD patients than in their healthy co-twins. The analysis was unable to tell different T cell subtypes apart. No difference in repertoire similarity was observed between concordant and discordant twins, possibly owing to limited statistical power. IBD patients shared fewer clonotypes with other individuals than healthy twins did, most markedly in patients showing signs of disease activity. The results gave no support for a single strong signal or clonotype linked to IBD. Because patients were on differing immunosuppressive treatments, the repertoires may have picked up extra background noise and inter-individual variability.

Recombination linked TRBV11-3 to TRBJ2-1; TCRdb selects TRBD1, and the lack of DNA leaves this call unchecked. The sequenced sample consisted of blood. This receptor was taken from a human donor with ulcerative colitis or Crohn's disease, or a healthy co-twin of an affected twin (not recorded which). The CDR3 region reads CASSLAGTVDNEQFF.